Below, 30 T cell receptor beta chains from the same sample are listed, as sequenced in a study of T cell responses to AZD1222 COVID-19 vaccine. TCRdb's copy holds only in-frame clones and misses some; the assay was immunoSEQ multiplex PCR. The sample records some 130,000 clones, approximately 85% being singletons. This material consisted of peripheral blood, taken 28 days after the second dose of the MenACWY control vaccine. The receptors were sampled from an adult who received the MenACWY meningococcal vaccine as a control.

The chain links TRBV19 to TRBJ2-7; TRBD2 aligns across 7 bases. The CDR3 sequence is 14 residues long. V lost 5 bases, J lost 3 bases, and 7 bases stayed unmatched. From germline, CDR1 is LNHDA and CDR2 SQIVND (reference sequence). For the CDR3, the DNA is TGTGCCAGTAGTTTATCGGGCGGGAGCTACGAGCAGTACTTC. It specifies CASSLSGGSYEQYF.

This chain uses TRBV4-1 with TRBJ2-1, with TRBD2 identical over 11 bases. V shed 1 base, J shed 5 bases, and the junction held 4 bases outside the gene matches. Germline lookup yields CDR1 MGHRA and CDR2 YSYEKL. This CDR3 has 16 amino acids. DNA of the CDR3: TGCGCCAGCAGCCAAGTGGCACTAGCGGGGGACAATGAGCAGTTCTTC. It codes for CASSQVALAGDNEQFF.

The chain is built from TRBV6-1 and TRBJ1-5, with D perhaps matching TRBD1 (5 bases). V gave up 3 bases and J gave up 4 bases, with 13 bases separating them. Germline loops: CDR1 MNHNS, CDR2 SASEGT. The CDR3 length is 15 residues. The CDR3 loop is CASSDGTYGNQPQHF. CDR3 in DNA: TGTGCCAGCAGTGATGGGACTTACGGAAATCAGCCCCAGCATTTT.

The chain carries TRBV29-1 and TRBJ2-1, with D unresolved. This CDR3 contains 11 residues. V lost 2 bases and J lost 8, with 7 bases in between. Germline CDR1 SQVTM, CDR2 ANQGSEA. CDR3 sequence: CSVEQFYEQFF. CDR3 bases: TGCAGCGTTGAACAATTCTATGAGCAGTTCTTC.

The chain is built from TRBV3-1 (or the pseudogene TRBV3-2) and TRBJ1-4; D is unresolved. V lost 5 bases and J lost 1, with 8 bases in between. Germline loops: CDR1 LGHDT, CDR2 YNNKEL (reference sequence). The length of the CDR3 is 14 residues. CDR3 region: CASSGWGTNEKLFF. The DNA of the CDR3 is TGTGCCAGCAGCGGCTGGGGAACTAATGAAAAACTGTTTTTT.

The V and J genes are TRBV27 and TRBJ1-5; D is undetermined. Trimming removed 4 bases at V and 4 bases at J, with 8 bases between. The CDR3 totals 13 residues. Germline assignment: CDR1 MNHEY and CDR2 SMNVEV (reference sequence). CDR3 nucleotides: TGTGCCAGCAGTTGGACGATTAATCAGCCCCAGCATTTT. The encoded protein is CASSWTINQPQHF.

The genes are TRBV18 and TRBJ2-7; 7 bases are shared with TRBD2. This CDR3 is 16 amino acids long. Germline-derived CDR1 and CDR2 are KGHSH and LQKENI. The ends lost 3 bases at V and 7 bases at J; junction bases unmatched: 15. The CDR3 sequence: CASSPPGAGEAGEQYV. CDR3 DNA: TGTGCCAGCTCACCTCCCGGGGCGGGGGAGGCGGGAGAGCAGTACGTC.

V and J are TRBV13 and TRBJ1-1, with 7 bases that match TRBD1. This CDR3 region has 14 residues. Trimming at V came to 6 bases and at J to 0 bases, leaving 4 bases not matched to a gene. Per germline, CDR1 PRHDT and CDR2 FYEKMQ (reference sequence). CDR3 protein: CASRQGILNTEAFF. CDR3 nucleotides: TGTGCCAGCAGACAGGGGATCTTGAACACTGAAGCTTTCTTT.

With regard to this clone: Other DNA sequences in the sample encode the same CDR3. The chain couples TRBV19 to TRBJ2-1; D might be TRBD2 (5 bases). The CDR3 has 13 residues. Germline loops: CDR1 LNHDA, CDR2 SQIVND (reference sequence). Deletions cut 5 bases from V and 4 bases from J, with 9 bases between. CDR3 protein: CASSPRGYNEQFF. The CDR3 DNA reads TGTGCCAGTAGTCCGCGCGGGTACAATGAGCAGTTCTTC.

This rearrangement joins TRBV6-5 to TRBJ2-3, with TRBD2 matching over 8 bases. CDR3 length: 15 residues. Trimming took 3 bases from V and 0 from J; bases not matched to a gene: 2. Germline V gene data show CDR1 as MNHEY and CDR2 as SVGAGI. CDR3 protein: CASSYSGASTDTQYF. CDR3 coding DNA: TGTGCCAGCAGTTATAGCGGGGCTAGCACAGATACGCAGTATTTT.

J is TRBJ2-3 and V is TRBV7-2; D is ambiguous. The length of the CDR3 is 8 residues. Between the trimmed V and J ends, which lost 8 bases and 12 bases, there was a span of 6 bases. CDR1 is SGHTA and CDR2 is FQGNSA in the germline V gene. The CDR3 DNA reads as TGTGCCAGCCCTCCCCAGTATTTT. It is translated as CASPPQYF.

The rearrangement joins TRBV5-1 to TRBJ1-3; D remains unclear. Germline V lookup: CDR1 SGHRS, CDR2 YFSETQ. Trimming removed 2 bases from V and 2 bases from J, with 14 bases in between. The CDR3 has 16 residues. This chain's CDR3 is CASSFRGSTTGNTIYF. CDR3 nucleotides: TGCGCCAGCAGCTTTCGTGGCAGCACTACTGGAAACACCATATATTTT.

The rearrangement uses TRBV20-1 and TRBJ1-1; possible D gene TRBD1, 6 bases. Germline loops: CDR1 DFQATT, CDR2 SNEGSKA (reference sequence). The CDR3 runs to 13 residues. Trimming shortened V by 3 bases and J by 1 base, and 9 bases separated the two germline ends. This CDR3 is CSASRDTNTEAFF. CDR3 DNA: TGCAGTGCTAGTAGGGACACGAACACTGAAGCTTTCTTT.

The chain carries TRBV11-2 and TRBJ1-5, with D possibly being TRBD1 (5 bases). This CDR3 region has 14 residues. Germline assignment: CDR1 SGHAT and CDR2 FQNNGV. The V end lost 2 bases, the J end lost 6 bases, and 11 bases lay between the germline ends. The CDR3 DNA reads TGTGCCAGCAGCTTACAGGGAGACAGTCAGCCCCAGCATTTT. It yields the protein CASSLQGDSQPQHF.

The chain uses TRBV11-2 and TRBJ2-7; 8 bases align to TRBD2. The CDR3 loop spans 14 amino acids. Trimming removed 3 bases from V and 4 bases from J; junction bases left unmatched: 5. The V gene's germline CDR1 is SGHAT and CDR2 FQNNGV. CDR3 DNA sequence: TGTGCCAGCAGCTTTATGAGCGGGAGTTACGAGCAGTACTTC. Encoded protein: CASSFMSGSYEQYF.

The gene calls are TRBV3-1 (or the pseudogene TRBV3-2) and TRBJ2-1, with a tentative D call TRBD1 (5 bases). CDR3 length equals 13 residues. Germline V gene data show CDR1 as LGHDT and CDR2 as YNNKEL (reference sequence). V lost 3 bases to trimming and J lost 12 bases, with 15 bases between them. The CDR3 DNA follows: TGTGCCAGCAGCCAGGGCAGGGCTCTCGGGCAGTTCTTC. Amino acids: CASSQGRALGQFF.

The chain employs TRBV5-1 and TRBJ2-2; 7 nucleotides agree with TRBD1. The CDR3 contains 17 residues. The trim removed 1 base at V and 0 bases at J, leaving 6 bases unmatched. Germline V gene sequence: CDR1 SGHRS, CDR2 YFSETQ. CDR3 protein: CASSLKGATTNTGELFF. CDR3 bases: TGCGCCAGCAGCTTGAAGGGGGCGACAACGAACACCGGGGAGCTGTTTTTT.

The chain joins TRBV24-1 to TRBJ2-3; D call uncertain. Trimming stripped 0 bases from V and 2 bases from J, with 5 bases between. The CDR3 has 14 residues. Per the germline V gene, CDR1 is KGHDR and CDR2 is SFDVKD. The CDR3 DNA sequence: TGTGCCACCAGTGATTTGCAAGTCACAGATACGCAGTATTTT. Protein sequence: CATSDLQVTDTQYF.

V and J are TRBV29-1 and TRBJ1-1; D not resolved. CDR3 length: 15 residues. V dropped 4 bases and J dropped 4 bases, with 19 bases sitting between them. The germline V gene has CDR1 SQVTM and CDR2 ANQGSEA. This chain's CDR3 is CSVGRLAGRSTEAFF. Written as DNA, the CDR3 is TGCAGCGTTGGACGGTTGGCGGGTAGGAGCACTGAAGCTTTCTTT. Full variable domain (remainder filled in from reference TRBV29-1 and TRBJ1-1): SAVISQKPSRDICQRGTSLTIQCQVDSQVTMMFWYRQQPGQSLTLIATANQGSEATYESGFVIDKFPISRPNLTFSTLTVSNMSPEDSSIYLCSVGRLAGRSTEAFFGQGTRLTVV.

The rearrangement joins TRBV30 to TRBJ2-2; D remains ambiguous. The CDR3 runs 13 residues. The V and J ends lost 1 base and 8 bases respectively, with 11 bases between them. Looked up from germline, CDR1 is GTSNPN and CDR2 is SVGIG (reference sequence). DNA for the CDR3: TGTGCCTGGAGTGATACGGTTGAGGGGGAGCTGTTTTTT. It codes for CAWSDTVEGELFF.

The rearrangement joins TRBV27 to TRBJ1-5; 7 bases match TRBD1. The CDR3 loop spans 15 amino acids. Germline values: CDR1 MNHEY, CDR2 SMNVEV (reference sequence). With 5 bases clipped from V and 2 bases from J, the junction kept 6 bases outside the gene matches. CDR3 coding DNA: TGTGCCAGCAGTCATAAGACAGGGCGCAATCAGCCCCAGCATTTT. Encoded protein: CASSHKTGRNQPQHF.

The CDR3 is CASSFLGVSGSSYNEQFF. CDR3 nucleotides: TGTGCCAGCAGTTTCCTGGGGGTTAGCGGGAGCTCCTACAATGAGCAGTTCTTC. The chain is built from TRBV27 and TRBJ2-1, with TRBD2 matching 9 bases. V was pared by 3 bases and J by 0 bases, with 9 bases of the junction left unmatched. The germline CDR1 and CDR2 sequences are MNHEY and SMNVEV (reference sequence). The CDR3 has 18 amino acids.

V gene TRBV7-2 combines with J gene TRBJ2-7; a weak D match, TRBD2 (6 bases). V was pared by 3 bases and J by 0 bases, with 12 bases between. Germline CDR1 SGHTA, CDR2 FQGNSA. The CDR3 covers 15 residues. This CDR3 is CASSFPGTASYEQYF. CDR3 in DNA: TGTGCCAGCAGCTTTCCCGGGACTGCCTCCTACGAGCAGTACTTC.

The V and J genes are TRBV5-1 and TRBJ2-1; D might be TRBD1 (6 bases). V lost 4 bases to trimming and J lost 2 bases, with 10 bases between them. This CDR3 is 14 amino acids long. CDR1 is SGHRS and CDR2 is YFSETQ in the germline V gene. CDR3 in amino acids: CASSPGTTYNEQFF. The CDR3 coding sequence is TGCGCCAGCAGCCCCGGGACAACCTACAATGAGCAGTTCTTC.

The chain joins TRBV5-1 to TRBJ2-1; TRBD1 matches 8 bases. This CDR3 comprises 14 residues. CDR1 is SGHRS and CDR2 is YFSETQ in the germline V gene. V shed 4 bases, J shed 10 bases, and the junction held 10 bases outside the gene matches. The CDR3 DNA reads TGCGCCAGCAGCGCCCAGGGGGCGCAGGGAGAGCAGTTCTTC. Amino acid sequence: CASSAQGAQGEQFF.

The chain combines TRBV6-4 with TRBJ2-2; 7 positions match TRBD2. The CDR3 covers 16 residues. The V gene end was trimmed by 3 bases and the J gene end by 3 bases; junction bases not matched to a gene: 7. Looked up from germline, CDR1 is MRHNA and CDR2 is SNTAGT. The CDR3 region is CASSDEISGYTGELFF. The CDR3 nucleotides are TGTGCCAGCAGTGATGAGATTAGCGGGTACACCGGGGAGCTGTTTTTT.

V usage is TRBV4-2 and J usage is TRBJ2-1; 7 bases are shared with TRBD1. The V gene end was trimmed by 0 bases and the J gene end by 9 bases; junction bases not matched to a gene: 8. Per germline, CDR1 LGHNA and CDR2 YNFKEQ. The CDR3 extends over 15 amino acids. CDR3 amino acids: CASSQDKRGPVEQFF. DNA for the CDR3: TGTGCCAGCAGCCAAGATAAAAGGGGGCCTGTTGAGCAGTTCTTC.

The chain carries TRBV27 and TRBJ1-4; TRBD1 matches 12 bases. Per germline, CDR1 MNHEY and CDR2 SMNVEV (reference sequence). V lost 0 bases, J lost 4 bases, and 6 bases stayed unmatched. The length of the CDR3 is 18 residues. The CDR3 DNA follows: TGTGCCAGCAGTTTATCTGGGACAGGGGGCGCGTTTAATGAAAAACTGTTTTTT. Residues: CASSLSGTGGAFNEKLFF.

The V and J genes are TRBV6-6 and TRBJ2-5; 7 positions agree with TRBD1. The V segment lost 6 bases and the J segment 4 bases; nucleotides outside the gene matches: 8. The CDR3 consists of 14 residues. CDR1 and CDR2 (germline): MNHNY, SVGAGI (reference sequence). The CDR3 spells CASRIQGIPETQYF. The CDR3 DNA reads TGTGCCAGCAGGATACAGGGGATCCCAGAGACCCAGTACTTC.

The V and J genes are TRBV11-2 and TRBJ1-1; the D is unclear. The germline V gene encodes CDR1 SGHAT and CDR2 FQNNGV. CDR3 length: 14 residues. V was shortened by 0 bases and J by 4 bases, with 9 bases between the two germline ends. The CDR3 DNA reads TGTGCCAGCAGCTTAGAACAGTGGAGCACTGAAGCTTTCTTT. Protein: CASSLEQWSTEAFF.